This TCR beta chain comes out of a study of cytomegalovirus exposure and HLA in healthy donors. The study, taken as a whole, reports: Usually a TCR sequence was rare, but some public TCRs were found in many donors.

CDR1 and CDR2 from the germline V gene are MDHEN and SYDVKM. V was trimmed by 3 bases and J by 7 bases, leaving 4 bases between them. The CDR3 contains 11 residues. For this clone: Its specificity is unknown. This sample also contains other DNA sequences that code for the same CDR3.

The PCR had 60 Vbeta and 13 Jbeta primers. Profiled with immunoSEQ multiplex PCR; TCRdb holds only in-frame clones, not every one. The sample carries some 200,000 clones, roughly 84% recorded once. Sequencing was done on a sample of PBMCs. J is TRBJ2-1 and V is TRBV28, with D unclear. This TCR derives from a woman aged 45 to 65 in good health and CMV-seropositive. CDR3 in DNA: TGTGCCAGCAGTTTTAATAATGAGCAGTTCTTC. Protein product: CASSFNNEQFF.